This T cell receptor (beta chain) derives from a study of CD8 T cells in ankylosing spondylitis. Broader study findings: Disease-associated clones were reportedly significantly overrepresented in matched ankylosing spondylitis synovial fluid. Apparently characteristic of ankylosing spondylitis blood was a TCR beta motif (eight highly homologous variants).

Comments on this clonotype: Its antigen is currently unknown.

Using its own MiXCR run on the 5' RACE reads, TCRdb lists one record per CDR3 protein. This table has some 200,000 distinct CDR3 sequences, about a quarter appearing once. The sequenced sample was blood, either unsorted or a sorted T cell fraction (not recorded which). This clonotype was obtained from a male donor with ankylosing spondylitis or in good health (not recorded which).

CDR3 amino acids: CASSYAQGNTEAFF. Here the CDR3 DNA reads TGTGCCAGCAGTTACGCTCAGGGTAACACTGAAGCTTTCTTT. The J gene is TRBJ1-1, the V gene TRBV6-2 or TRBV6-3, with a weak D call TRBD1 (5 bases). Trimming took off 2 bases at V and 2 bases at J, with 9 bases between the two ends. This CDR3 has 14 amino acids. Germline V gives CDR1 MNHEY, CDR2 SVGEGT.